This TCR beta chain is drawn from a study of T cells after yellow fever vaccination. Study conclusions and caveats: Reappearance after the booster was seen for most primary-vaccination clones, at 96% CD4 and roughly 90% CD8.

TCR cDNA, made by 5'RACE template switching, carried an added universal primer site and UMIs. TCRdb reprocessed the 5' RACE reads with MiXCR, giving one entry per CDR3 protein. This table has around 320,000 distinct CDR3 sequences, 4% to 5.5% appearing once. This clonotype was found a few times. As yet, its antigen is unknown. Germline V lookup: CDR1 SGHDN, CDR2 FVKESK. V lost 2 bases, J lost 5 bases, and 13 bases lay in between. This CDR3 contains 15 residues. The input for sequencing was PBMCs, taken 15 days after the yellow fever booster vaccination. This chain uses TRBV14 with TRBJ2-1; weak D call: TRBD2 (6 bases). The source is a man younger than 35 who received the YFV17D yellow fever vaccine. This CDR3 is CASSQTSYPHNEQFF. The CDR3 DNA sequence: TGTGCCAGCAGCCAAACTAGCTATCCCCACAATGAGCAGTTCTTC.